This TCR beta chain was profiled in a study of blood T cell repertoires in COVID-19. Overall study context: Sources were T cells, B-cell-depleted T cells, or PBMCs; the material itself was cDNA or gDNA.

Sequencing was performed with immunoSEQ multiplex PCR; in TCRdb, only in-frame clones are kept and a portion is missing. The table has about 260,000 clones, about 83% seen once. Recovered participants had two consecutive negative NP/OP PCR tests, healthcare professional clearance, or symptom resolution. V shed 0 bases and J 5 bases; nucleotides not matched to a gene: 4. This CDR3 has 15 amino acids. Germline V lookup: CDR1 LNHNV, CDR2 YYDKDF (reference sequence). Input material: PBMCs or T cells enriched from blood (not recorded which). The chain carries TRBV15 and TRBJ1-5; 7 positions match TRBD1. The clonotype comes from a woman aged 45-59 years who had recovered from COVID-19. CDR3 in amino acids: CATSRDRTGDQPQHF. As DNA, the CDR3 is TGTGCCACCAGCAGAGATCGAACAGGGGATCAGCCCCAGCATTTT. Based on the CDR3 plus reference TRBV15 and TRBJ1-5, the full variable domain is DAMVIQNPRYQVTQFGKPVTLSCSQTLNHNVMYWYQQKSSQAPKLLFHYYDKDFNNEADTPDNFQSRRPNTSFCFLDIRSPGLGDTAMYLCATSRDRTGDQPQHFGDGTRLSIL.